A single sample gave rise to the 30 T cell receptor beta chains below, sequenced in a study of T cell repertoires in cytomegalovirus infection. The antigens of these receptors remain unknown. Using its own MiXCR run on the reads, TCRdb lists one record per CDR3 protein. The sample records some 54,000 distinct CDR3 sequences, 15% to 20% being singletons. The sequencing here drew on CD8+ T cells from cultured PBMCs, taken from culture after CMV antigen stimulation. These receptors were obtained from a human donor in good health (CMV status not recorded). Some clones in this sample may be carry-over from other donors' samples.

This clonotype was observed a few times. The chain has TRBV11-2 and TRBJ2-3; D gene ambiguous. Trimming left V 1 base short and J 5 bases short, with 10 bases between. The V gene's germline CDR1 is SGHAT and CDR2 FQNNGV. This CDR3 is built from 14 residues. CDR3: CASSLVAQLDTQYF. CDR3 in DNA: TGTGCCAGCAGCTTAGTGGCACAGTTAGATACGCAGTATTTT.

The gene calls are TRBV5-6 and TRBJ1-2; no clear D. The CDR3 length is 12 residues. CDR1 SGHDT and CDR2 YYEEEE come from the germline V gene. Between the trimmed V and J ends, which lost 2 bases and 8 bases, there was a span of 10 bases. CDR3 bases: TGTGCCAGCAGCTTCTTTATGGAGGGCTACACCTTC. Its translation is CASSFFMEGYTF.

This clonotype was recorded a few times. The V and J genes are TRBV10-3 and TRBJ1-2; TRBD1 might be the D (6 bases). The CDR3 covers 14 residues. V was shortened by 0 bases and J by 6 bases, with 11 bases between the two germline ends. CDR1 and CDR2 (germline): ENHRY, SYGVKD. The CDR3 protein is CAISESNRGHGYTF. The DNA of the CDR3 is TGTGCCATCAGTGAGTCGAATCGGGGGCATGGCTACACCTTC.

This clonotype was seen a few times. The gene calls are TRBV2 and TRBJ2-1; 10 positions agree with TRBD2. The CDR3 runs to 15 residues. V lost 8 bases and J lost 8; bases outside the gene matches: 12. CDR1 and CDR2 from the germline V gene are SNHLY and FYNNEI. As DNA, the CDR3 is TGTGCCAGCCGGGAGGGGCTAGCGGGGGTTGATGAGCAGTTCTTC. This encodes CASREGLAGVDEQFF. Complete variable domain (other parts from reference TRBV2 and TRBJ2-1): EPEVTQTPSHQVTQMGQEVILRCVPISNHLYFYWYRQILGQKVEFLVSFYNNEISEKSEIFDDQFSVERPDGSNFTLKIRSTKLEDSAMYFCASREGLAGVDEQFFGPGTRLTVL.

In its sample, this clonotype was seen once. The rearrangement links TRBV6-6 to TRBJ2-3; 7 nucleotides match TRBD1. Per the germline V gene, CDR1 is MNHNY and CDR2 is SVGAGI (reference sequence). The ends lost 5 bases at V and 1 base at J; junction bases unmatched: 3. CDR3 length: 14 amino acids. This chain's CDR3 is CASSHTGGTDTQYF. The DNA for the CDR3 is TGTGCCAGCAGTCACACAGGGGGCACAGATACGCAGTATTTT.

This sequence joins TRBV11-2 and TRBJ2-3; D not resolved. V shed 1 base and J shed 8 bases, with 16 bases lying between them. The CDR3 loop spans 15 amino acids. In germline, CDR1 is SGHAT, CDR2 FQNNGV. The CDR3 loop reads CASSLGPPGIGTQYF. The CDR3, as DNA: TGTGCCAGCAGCTTAGGGCCCCCGGGTATAGGTACGCAGTATTTT.

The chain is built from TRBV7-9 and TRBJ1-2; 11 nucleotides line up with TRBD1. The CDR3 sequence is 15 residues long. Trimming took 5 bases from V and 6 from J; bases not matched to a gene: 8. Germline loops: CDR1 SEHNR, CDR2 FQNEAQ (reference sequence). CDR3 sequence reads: CASSPGQGARNGYTF. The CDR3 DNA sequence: TGTGCCAGCAGCCCCGGACAGGGGGCGCGCAATGGCTACACCTTC.

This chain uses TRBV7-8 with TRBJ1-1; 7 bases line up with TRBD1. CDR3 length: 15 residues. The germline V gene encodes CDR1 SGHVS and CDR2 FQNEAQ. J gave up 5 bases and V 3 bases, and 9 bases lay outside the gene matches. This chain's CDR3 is CASSFRYDRETEAFF. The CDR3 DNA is TGTGCCAGCAGCTTTAGATACGACAGGGAAACTGAAGCTTTCTTT.

The CDR3 protein is CASSPIFGSGSSGNTIYF. The CDR3 nucleotides are TGCGCCAGCAGCCCAATATTCGGAAGTGGCTCTTCTGGAAACACCATATATTTT. The chain employs TRBV4-1 and TRBJ1-3, with D hard to call. The ends were cut back, 4 bases at V and 1 base at J, with 20 bases in the middle. Looked up from germline, CDR1 is MGHRA and CDR2 is YSYEKL. The CDR3 runs 18 residues.

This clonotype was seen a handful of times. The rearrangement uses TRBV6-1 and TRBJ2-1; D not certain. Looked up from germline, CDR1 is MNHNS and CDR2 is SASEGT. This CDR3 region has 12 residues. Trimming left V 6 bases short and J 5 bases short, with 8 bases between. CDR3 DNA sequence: TGTGCCAGCAGGTTCCGAAACAATGAGCAGTTCTTC. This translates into CASRFRNNEQFF.

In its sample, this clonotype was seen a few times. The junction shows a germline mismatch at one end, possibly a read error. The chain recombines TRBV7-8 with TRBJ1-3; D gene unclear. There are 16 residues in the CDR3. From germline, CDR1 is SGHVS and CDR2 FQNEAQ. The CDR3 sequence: CASSLELEDRGSTIYF. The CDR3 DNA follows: TGTGCCAGCAGCTTAGAGTTGGAGGACCGAGGAAGCACCATATATTTT.

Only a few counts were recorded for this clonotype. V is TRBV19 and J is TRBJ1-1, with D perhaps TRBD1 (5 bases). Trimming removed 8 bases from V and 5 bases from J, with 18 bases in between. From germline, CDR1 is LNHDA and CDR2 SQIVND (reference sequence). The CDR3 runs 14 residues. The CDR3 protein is CASYLGEGRTEAFF. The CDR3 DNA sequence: TGTGCCAGTTATCTCGGTGAGGGGAGAACTGAAGCTTTCTTT.

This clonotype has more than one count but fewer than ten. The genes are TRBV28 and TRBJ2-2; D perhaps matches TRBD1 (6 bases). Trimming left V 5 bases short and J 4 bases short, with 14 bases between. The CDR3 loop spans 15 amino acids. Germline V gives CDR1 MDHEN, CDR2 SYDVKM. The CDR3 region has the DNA TGTGCCAGCAGTATGGGACAATATAGCACCGGGGAGCTGTTTTTT. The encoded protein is CASSMGQYSTGELFF.

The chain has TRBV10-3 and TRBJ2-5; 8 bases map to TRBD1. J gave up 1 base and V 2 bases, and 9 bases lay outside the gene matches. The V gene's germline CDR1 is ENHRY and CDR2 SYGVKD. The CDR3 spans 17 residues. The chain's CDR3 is CAISEAMTGASQETQYF. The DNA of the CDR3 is TGTGCCATCAGTGAGGCCATGACAGGGGCTAGCCAAGAGACCCAGTACTTC.

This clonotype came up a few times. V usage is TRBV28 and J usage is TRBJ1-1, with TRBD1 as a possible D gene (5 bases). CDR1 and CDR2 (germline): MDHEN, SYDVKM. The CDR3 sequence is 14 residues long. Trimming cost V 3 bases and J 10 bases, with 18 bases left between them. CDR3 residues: CASSFQAGGLGAFF. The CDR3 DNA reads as TGTGCCAGCAGTTTCCAAGCGGGGGGGTTAGGAGCTTTCTTT.

The CDR3 loop is CASSGDRGRGYTF. CDR3 bases: TGTGCCAGCAGCGGGGACAGGGGGCGAGGCTACACCTTC. V usage is TRBV5-6 and J usage is TRBJ1-2, with 12 bases identical to TRBD1. The ends lost 4 bases at V and 8 bases at J; junction bases unmatched: 3. CDR1 is SGHDT, CDR2 YYEEEE, per germline. The CDR3 extends over 13 amino acids. The full variable domain, rest sourced from reference TRBV5-6 and TRBJ1-2, is DAGVTQSPTHLIKTRGQQVTLRCSPKSGHDTVSWYQQALGQGPQFIFQYYEEEERQRGNFPDRFSGHQFPNYSSELNVNALLLGDSALYLCASSGDRGRGYTFGSGTRLTVV.

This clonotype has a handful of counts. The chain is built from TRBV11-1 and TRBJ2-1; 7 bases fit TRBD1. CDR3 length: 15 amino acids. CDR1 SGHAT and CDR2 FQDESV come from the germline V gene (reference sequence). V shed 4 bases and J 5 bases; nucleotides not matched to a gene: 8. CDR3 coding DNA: TGTGCCAGCAGCTCCGCCGGGACAGAGGACAATGAGCAGTTCTTC. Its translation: CASSSAGTEDNEQFF. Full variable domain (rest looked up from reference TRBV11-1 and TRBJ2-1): EAEVAQSPRYKITEKSQAVAFWCDPISGHATLYWYRQILGQGPELLVQFQDESVVDDSQLPKDRFSAERLKGVDSTLKIQPAELGDSAMYLCASSSAGTEDNEQFFGPGTRLTVL.

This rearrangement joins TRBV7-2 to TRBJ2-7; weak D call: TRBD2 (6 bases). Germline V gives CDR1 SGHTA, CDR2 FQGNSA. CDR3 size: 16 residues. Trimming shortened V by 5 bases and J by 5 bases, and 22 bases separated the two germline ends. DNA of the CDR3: TGTGCCAGCAGCCAGTTCGGGCAGGGACTTCGGAACGAGCAGTACTTC. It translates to CASSQFGQGLRNEQYF.

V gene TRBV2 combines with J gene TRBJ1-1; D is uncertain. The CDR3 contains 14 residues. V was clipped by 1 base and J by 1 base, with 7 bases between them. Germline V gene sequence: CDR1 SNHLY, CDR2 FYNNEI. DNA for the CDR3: TGTGCCAGCAGTGAAGTGGTACAGAACACTGAAGCTTTCTTT. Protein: CASSEVVQNTEAFF.

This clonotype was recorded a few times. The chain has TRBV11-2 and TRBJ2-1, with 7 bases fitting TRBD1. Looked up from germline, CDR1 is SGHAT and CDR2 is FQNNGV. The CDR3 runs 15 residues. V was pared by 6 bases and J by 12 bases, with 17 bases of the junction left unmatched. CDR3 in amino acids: CASSTDRDGEKGQFF. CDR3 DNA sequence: TGTGCCAGCAGTACAGACAGGGATGGAGAAAAAGGGCAGTTCTTC.

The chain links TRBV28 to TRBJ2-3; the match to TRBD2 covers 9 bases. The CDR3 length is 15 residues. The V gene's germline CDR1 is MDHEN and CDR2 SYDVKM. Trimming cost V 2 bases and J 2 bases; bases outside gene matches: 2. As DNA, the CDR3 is TGTGCCAGCAGTTTAGCGGGGGGGGACACAGATACGCAGTATTTT. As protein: CASSLAGGDTDTQYF.

The CDR3 protein is CASSIGTLSTDTQYF. In DNA form, the CDR3 reads TGTGCCAGTAGTATAGGGACGCTCAGCACAGATACGCAGTATTTT. This rearrangement joins TRBV19 to TRBJ2-3; D uncertain. The CDR3 is made up of 15 amino acids. In germline, CDR1 is LNHDA, CDR2 SQIVND (reference sequence). V gave up 1 base and J gave up 0 bases, with 8 bases separating them. Together with reference TRBV19 and TRBJ2-3, the CDR3 gives the full variable domain: DGGITQSPKYLFRKEGQNVTLSCEQNLNHDAMYWYRQDPGQGLRLIYYSQIVNDFQKGDIAEGYSVSREKKESFPLTVTSAQKNPTAFYLCASSIGTLSTDTQYFGPGTRLTVL.

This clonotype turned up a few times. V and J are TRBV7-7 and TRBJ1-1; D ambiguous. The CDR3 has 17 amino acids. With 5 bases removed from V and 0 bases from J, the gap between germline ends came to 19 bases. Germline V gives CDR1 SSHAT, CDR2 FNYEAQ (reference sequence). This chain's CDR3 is CASSPLGGQLMNTEAFF. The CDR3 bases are TGTGCCAGCAGCCCCCTTGGCGGTCAGCTGATGAACACTGAAGCTTTCTTT.

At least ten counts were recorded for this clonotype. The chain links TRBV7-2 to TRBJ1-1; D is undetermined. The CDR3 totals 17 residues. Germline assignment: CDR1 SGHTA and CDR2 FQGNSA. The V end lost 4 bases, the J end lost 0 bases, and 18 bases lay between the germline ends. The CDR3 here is CASSSLPGNLMNTEAFF. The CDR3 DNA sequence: TGTGCCAGCAGCTCCCTCCCGGGGAACCTAATGAACACTGAAGCTTTCTTT.

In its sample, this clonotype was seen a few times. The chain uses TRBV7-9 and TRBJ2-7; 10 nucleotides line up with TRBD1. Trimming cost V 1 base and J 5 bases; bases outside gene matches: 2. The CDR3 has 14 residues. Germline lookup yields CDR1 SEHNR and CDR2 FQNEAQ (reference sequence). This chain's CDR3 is CASSLVGTGDEQYF. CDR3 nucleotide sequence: TGTGCCAGCAGCTTAGTTGGGACAGGGGACGAGCAGTACTTC.

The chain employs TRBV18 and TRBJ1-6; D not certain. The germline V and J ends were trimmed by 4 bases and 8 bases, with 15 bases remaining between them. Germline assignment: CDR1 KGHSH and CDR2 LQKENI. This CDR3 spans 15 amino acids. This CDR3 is CASSLFSHTYSPLHF. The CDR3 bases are TGTGCCAGCTCACTCTTCTCCCACACGTATTCACCCCTCCACTTT.

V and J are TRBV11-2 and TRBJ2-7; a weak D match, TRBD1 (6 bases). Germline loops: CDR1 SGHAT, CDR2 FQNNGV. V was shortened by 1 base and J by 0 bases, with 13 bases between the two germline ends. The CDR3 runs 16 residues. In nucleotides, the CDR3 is TGTGCCAGCAGCTTAGGGGCAGGGGAGAGCTCCTACGAGCAGTACTTC. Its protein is CASSLGAGESSYEQYF.

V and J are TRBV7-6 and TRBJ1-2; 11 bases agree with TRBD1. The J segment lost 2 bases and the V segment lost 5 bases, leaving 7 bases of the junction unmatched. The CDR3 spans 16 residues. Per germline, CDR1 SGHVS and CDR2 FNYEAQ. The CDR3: CASSGDRDRGNYGYTF. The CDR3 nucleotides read TGTGCCAGCAGCGGCGACCGGGACAGGGGGAACTATGGCTACACCTTC.

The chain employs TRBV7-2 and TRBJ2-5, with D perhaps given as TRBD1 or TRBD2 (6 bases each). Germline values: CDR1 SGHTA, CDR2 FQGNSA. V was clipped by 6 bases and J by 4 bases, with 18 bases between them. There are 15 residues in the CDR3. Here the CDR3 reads CASSLNKGGGETQYF. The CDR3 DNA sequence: TGTGCCAGCAGTCTAAACAAAGGAGGGGGAGAGACCCAGTACTTC. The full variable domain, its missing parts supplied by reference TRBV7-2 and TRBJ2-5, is GAGVSQSPSNKVTEKGKDVELRCDPISGHTALYWYRQSLGQGLEFLIYFQGNSAPDKSGLPSDRFSAERTGGSVSTLTIQRTQQEDSAVYLCASSLNKGGGETQYFGPGTRLLVL.

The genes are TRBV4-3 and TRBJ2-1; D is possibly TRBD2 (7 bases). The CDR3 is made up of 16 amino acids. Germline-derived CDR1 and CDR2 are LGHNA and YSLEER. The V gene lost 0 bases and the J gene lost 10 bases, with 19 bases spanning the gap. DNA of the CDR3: TGCGCCAGCAGCCAAGATGAGGGCGGGGGCTCTTTCGAGCAGTTCTTC. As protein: CASSQDEGGGSFEQFF.